The entry that follows covers one T cell receptor (beta chain) sequence. The method was immunoSEQ multiplex PCR; TCRdb's version includes in-frame clones alone and lacks a portion of them. The sample lists 4,000 or so clones, about 60% occurring once. Treatment was either pembrolizumab 200 mg every 3 weeks or cemiplimab 350 mg every 2 weeks. This sample stems from a study of T cells in tumors after PD-1 blockade. The sequences come from tumor tissue, collected after anti-PD-1 treatment. The TCR originated in a human donor with cutaneous squamous cell carcinoma.

The DNA of the CDR3 is TGTGCCAGCAGGGAGCCGCTCGGGACAGGGCCATCGACTAATGAAAAACTGTTTTTT. Protein: CASREPLGTGPSTNEKLFF. The gene calls are TRBV28 and TRBJ1-4; 9 nucleotides agree with TRBD1. Germline loops: CDR1 MDHEN, CDR2 SYDVKM. Trimming took 6 bases from V and 2 from J; bases not matched to a gene: 16. The length of the CDR3 is 19 residues.